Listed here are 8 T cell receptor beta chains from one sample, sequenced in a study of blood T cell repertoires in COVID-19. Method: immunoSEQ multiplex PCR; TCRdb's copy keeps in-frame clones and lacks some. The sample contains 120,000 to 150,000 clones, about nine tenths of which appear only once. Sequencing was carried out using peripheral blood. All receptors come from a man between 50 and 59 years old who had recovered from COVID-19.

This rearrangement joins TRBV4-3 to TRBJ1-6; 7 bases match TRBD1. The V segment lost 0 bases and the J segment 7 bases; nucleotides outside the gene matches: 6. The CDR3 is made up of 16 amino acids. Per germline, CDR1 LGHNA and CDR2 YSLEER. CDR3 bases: TGCGCCAGCAGCCAAGATCAGACAGGGCCGAATTCACCCCTCCACTTT. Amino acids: CASSQDQTGPNSPLHF.

CDR3 DNA sequence: TGTGCCAGCAGCCAAGAATGGTTATCAGCGGCCCCCTACAATGAGCAGTTCTTC. Amino acids: CASSQEWLSAAPYNEQFF. This sequence joins TRBV4-2 and TRBJ2-1; D perhaps matches TRBD2 (5 bases). Trimming left V 0 bases short and J 2 bases short, with 17 bases between. The CDR3 length is 18 residues. CDR1 and CDR2 from the germline V gene are LGHNA and YNFKEQ.

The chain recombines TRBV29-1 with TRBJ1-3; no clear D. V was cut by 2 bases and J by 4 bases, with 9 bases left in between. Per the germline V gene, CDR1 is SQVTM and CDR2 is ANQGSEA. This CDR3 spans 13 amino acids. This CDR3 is CSVEKQLGNTIYF. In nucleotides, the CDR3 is TGCAGCGTTGAAAAACAGCTCGGAAACACCATATATTTT.

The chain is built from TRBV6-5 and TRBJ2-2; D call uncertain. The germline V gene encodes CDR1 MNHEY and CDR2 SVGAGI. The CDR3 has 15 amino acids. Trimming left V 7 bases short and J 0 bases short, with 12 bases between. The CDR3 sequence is CASIRSGTNTGELFF. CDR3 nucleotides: TGTGCCAGCATTCGCTCGGGTACGAACACCGGGGAGCTGTTTTTT.

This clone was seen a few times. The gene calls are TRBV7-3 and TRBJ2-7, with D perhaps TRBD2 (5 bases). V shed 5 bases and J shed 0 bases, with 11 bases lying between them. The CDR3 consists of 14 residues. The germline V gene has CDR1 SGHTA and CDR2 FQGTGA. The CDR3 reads CASSPGLLSYEQYF. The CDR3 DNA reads TGTGCCAGCAGCCCAGGACTCCTCTCCTACGAGCAGTACTTC.

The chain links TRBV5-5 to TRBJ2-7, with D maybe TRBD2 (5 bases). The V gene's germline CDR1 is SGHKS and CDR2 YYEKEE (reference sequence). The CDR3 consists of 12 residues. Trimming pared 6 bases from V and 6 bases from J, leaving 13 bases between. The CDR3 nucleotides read TGTGCCAGCACGTCTCGGGGTCCCGAGCAGTACTTC. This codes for CASTSRGPEQYF.

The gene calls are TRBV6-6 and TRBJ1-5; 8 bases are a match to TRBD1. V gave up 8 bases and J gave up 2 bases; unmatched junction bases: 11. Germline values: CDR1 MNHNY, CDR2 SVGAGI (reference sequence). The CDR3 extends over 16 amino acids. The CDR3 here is CASSHDRGRGNQPQHF. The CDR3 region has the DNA TGTGCCAGCTCACATGACAGGGGAAGAGGCAATCAGCCCCAGCATTTT.

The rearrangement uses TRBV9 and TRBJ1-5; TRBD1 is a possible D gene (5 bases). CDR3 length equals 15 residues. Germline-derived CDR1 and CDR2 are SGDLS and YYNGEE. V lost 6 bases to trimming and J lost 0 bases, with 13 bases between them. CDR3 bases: TGTGCCAGCACCAGGGTGACCTCTAGCAATCAGCCCCAGCATTTT. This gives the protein CASTRVTSSNQPQHF.